This entry features one T cell receptor (beta chain) sequence. These data originate in a study of shared clonotypes between healthy human individuals. The assay was immunoSEQ multiplex PCR, and TCRdb's table has in-frame clones only and misses some. This sample has hundreds of thousands of clones, with roughly 70% found just once. The receptor was isolated from a woman aged 25 to 45 in good health. Material for sequencing was memory CD4+ T cells sorted from blood. Regarding subset: CD45RA-negative fraction.

In DNA form, the CDR3 reads TGTGCCAGTAGTACGCAACCTTTGGGCCCAGATACGCAGTATTTT. As protein: CASSTQPLGPDTQYF. This chain joins TRBV19 and TRBJ2-3; D unclear. Trimming shortened V by 4 bases and J by 4 bases, and 15 bases separated the two germline ends. CDR3 length: 15 residues. Germline CDR1 is LNHDA and CDR2 is SQIVND (reference sequence).